This TCR beta chain was captured in a study of glioma-infiltrating T cells after dendritic cell vaccination. General study results and limits: Higher pretreatment TIL content predicted longer progression-free time and survival.

Amplification used 60 V beta primers and 13 J beta primers. Sequencing was performed with immunoSEQ multiplex PCR; in TCRdb, only in-frame clones are kept and a portion is missing. The sample records 93,000 or so clones, approximately 80% being singletons. Turning to this clone: Its target is unknown.

The sequence was obtained from a human donor with glioblastoma. The sample in question was blood, obtained before dendritic cell vaccination.

DNA for the CDR3: TGTGCCAGTAGTATAGATCTAGCGGGAGGCCTCTTCTACAATGAGCAGTTCTTC. Translating it yields CASSIDLAGGLFYNEQFF. The chain combines TRBV19 with TRBJ2-1; 11 positions agree with TRBD2. CDR1 is LNHDA, CDR2 SQIVND, per germline (reference sequence). Germline trimming cut 0 bases from V and 3 bases from J; bases unmatched to any gene: 7. This CDR3 region has 18 residues.